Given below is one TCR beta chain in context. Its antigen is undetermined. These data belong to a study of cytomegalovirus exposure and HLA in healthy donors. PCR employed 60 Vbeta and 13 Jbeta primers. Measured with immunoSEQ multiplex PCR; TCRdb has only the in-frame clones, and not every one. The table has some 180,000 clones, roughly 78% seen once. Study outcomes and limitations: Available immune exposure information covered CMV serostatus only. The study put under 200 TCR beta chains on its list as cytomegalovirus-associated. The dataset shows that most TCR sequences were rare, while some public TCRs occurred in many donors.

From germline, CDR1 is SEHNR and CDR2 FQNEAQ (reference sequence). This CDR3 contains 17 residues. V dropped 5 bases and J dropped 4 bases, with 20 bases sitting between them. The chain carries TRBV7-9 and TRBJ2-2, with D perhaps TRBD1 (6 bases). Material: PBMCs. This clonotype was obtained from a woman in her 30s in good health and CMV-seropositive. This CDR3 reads CASSPGTPGRVTGELFF. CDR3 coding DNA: TGTGCCAGCAGCCCCGGGACACCCGGTCGGGTCACCGGGGAGCTGTTTTTT.